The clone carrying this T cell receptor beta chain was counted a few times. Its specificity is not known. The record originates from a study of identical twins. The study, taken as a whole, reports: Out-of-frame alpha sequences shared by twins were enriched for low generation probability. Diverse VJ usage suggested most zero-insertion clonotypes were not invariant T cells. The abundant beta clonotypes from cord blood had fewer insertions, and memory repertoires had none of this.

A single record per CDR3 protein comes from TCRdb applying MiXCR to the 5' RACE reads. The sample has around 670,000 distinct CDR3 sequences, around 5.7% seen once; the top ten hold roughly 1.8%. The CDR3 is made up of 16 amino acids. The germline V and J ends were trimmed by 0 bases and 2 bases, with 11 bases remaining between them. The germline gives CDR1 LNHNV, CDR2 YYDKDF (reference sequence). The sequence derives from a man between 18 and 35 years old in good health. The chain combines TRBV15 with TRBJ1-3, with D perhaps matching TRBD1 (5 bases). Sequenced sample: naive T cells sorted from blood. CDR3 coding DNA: TGTGCCACCAGCAGAGATAGGGGTCGCGCTGGAAACACCATATATTTT. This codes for CATSRDRGRAGNTIYF.